This T cell receptor beta chain was documented in a study of blood T cell repertoires in COVID-19. Overall study: From the United States, Italy and Spain came samples of acute and convalescent COVID-19. Nucleic acid was either cDNA or gDNA, and it came from T cells, B-cell-depleted T cells, or PBMCs.

The CDR3 runs to 15 residues. Germline V gene lookup returns CDR1 SNHLY and CDR2 FYNNEI. Trimming at V came to 8 bases and at J to 2 bases, leaving 10 bases not matched to a gene. In the authors' methods: Quantification of nucleated cells was approximated via reference gene primer amplification. Measured with immunoSEQ multiplex PCR; TCRdb has only the in-frame clones, and not every one. V and J calls plus clone size are reproduced from that table; the DNA served to infer D and trimming. The repertoire consists of around 140,000 clones, with approximately 84% occurring once and the leading ten covering under 5.5%.

The chain joins TRBV2 to TRBJ2-3, with 7 bases fitting TRBD2. Sequenced input: peripheral blood. The clonotype was recovered from a human donor in a cohort sampled during active COVID-19. CDR3 loop: CASHWGGSPTDTQYF. DNA for the CDR3: TGTGCCAGCCACTGGGGGGGGAGCCCCACAGATACGCAGTATTTT. Supplemented by reference TRBV2 and TRBJ2-3, the full variable domain reads EPEVTQTPSHQVTQMGQEVILRCVPISNHLYFYWYRQILGQKVEFLVSFYNNEISEKSEIFDDQFSVERPDGSNFTLKIRSTKLEDSAMYFCASHWGGSPTDTQYFGPGTRLTVL.